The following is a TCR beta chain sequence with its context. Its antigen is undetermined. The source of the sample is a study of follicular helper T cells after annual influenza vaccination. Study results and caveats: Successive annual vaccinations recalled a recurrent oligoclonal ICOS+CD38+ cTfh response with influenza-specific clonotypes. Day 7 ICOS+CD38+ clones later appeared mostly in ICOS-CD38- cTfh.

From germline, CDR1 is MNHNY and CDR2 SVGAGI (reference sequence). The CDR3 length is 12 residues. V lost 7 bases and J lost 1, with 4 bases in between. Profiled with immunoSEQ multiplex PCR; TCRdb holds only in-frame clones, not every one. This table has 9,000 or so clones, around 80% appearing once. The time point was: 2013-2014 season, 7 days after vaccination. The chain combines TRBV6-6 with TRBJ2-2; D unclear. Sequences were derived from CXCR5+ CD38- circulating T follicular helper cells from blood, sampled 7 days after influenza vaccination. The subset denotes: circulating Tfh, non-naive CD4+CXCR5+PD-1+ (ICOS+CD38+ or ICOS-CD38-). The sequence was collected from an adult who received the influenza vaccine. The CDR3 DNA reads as TGTGCCAGCAACAGGAACACCGGGGAGCTGTTTTTT. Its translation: CASNRNTGELFF.